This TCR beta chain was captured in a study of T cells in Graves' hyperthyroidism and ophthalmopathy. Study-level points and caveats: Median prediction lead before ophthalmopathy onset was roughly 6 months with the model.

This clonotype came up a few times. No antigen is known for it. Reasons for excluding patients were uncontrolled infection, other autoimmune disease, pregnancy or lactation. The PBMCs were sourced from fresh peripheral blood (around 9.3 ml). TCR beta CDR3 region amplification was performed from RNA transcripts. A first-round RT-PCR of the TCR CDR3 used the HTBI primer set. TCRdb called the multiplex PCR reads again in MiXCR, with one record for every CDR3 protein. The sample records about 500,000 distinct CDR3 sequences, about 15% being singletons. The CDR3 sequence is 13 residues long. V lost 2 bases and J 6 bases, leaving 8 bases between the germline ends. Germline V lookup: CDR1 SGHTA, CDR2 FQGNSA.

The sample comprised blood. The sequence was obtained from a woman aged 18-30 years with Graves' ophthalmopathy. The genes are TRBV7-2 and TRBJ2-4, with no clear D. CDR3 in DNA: TGTGCCAGCAGCTTATCTCTGACAAACATTCAGTACTTC. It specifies CASSLSLTNIQYF.